The rows below give T cell receptor beta chains drawn from one sample of a study of regulatory T cells in long-lasting Graves disease. Via MiXCR, TCRdb re-called the multiplex PCR reads, giving one row per CDR3 protein. The sample carries some 450,000 distinct CDR3 sequences, roughly 17% recorded once. This sample was also put to use in a study of T cells in Graves' hyperthyroidism and ophthalmopathy.

The source material was peripheral blood mononuclear cells (PBMCs), sampled at new diagnosis, from a patient treated with antithyroid drugs. The receptors were sampled from a woman younger than 45 with Graves disease. CDR3s include the opening cysteine and the closing phenylalanine or tryptophan. The order of the fields is clone size, J gene, V gene, D gene, CDR3 protein, CDR3 DNA. The D gene is left open where the match is weak. Size tells how often a clone was seen (once, few, many) or the class of an expanded clone, and some rows leave it out.

>many|TRBJ2-4|TRBV27|.
CASSRKAKNIQYF
TGTGCCAGCAGCCGAAAAGCCAAAAACATTCAGTACTTC
>many|TRBJ2-7|TRBV13|TRBD2
CASSLRGTTYEQYF
TGTGCCAGCAGCTTGCGGGGGACCACCTACGAGCAGTACTTC
>.|TRBJ1-1|TRBV6-1|TRBD1
CASNDRVSEAFF
TGTGCCAGCAACGACAGGGTTTCTGAAGCTTTCTTT
>many|TRBJ1-1|TRBV27|.
CASRYTGRNTEAFF
TGTGCCAGCAGGTATACCGGGAGGAACACTGAAGCTTTCTTT
>many|TRBJ2-5|TRBV2|.
CASSGGFGETQYF
TGTGCCAGCAGTGGTGGGTTTGGGGAGACCCAGTACTTC
>many|TRBJ1-2|TRBV7-2|.
CASSLVGGADGYTF
TGTGCCAGCAGCTTAGTTGGGGGCGCGGATGGCTACACCTTC
>many|TRBJ1-5|TRBV7-9|.
CASSLAHQPQHF
TGTGCCAGCAGCTTAGCGCATCAGCCCCAGCATTTT
>many|TRBJ1-1|TRBV11-1|TRBD1
CASSLAHGQGGTEAFF
TGTGCCAGCAGCTTAGCGCACGGACAGGGGGGCACTGAAGCTTTCTTT
>many|TRBJ2-5|TRBV27|TRBD2
CASSDYSGGLAGGQQETQYF
TGTGCCAGCAGCGATTATTCTGGGGGACTAGCGGGAGGGCAACAAGAGACCCAGTACTTC
>many|TRBJ2-3|TRBV7-9|TRBD2
CASSLVAGSRTDTQYF
TGTGCCAGCAGCTTAGTAGCGGGAAGTCGGACAGATACGCAGTATTTT
>many|TRBJ1-2|TRBV10-3|.
CAISDMARGYGYTF
TGTGCCATCAGTGATATGGCCCGGGGCTATGGCTACACCTTC
>.|TRBJ1-1|TRBV5-1|.
CASSAPEGTEAFF
TGCGCCAGCAGCGCCCCTGAAGGCACTGAAGCTTTCTTT
>many|TRBJ1-1|TRBV6-1|.
CASRPTDTVEAFF
TGTGCCAGCAGGCCCACGGATACAGTCGAAGCTTTCTTT
>few|TRBJ1-5|TRBV7-9|.
CASSEAGNSNQPQHF
TGTGCCAGCAGCGAAGCGGGGAATAGCAATCAGCCCCAGCATTTT
>.|TRBJ2-1|TRBV10-3|TRBD2
CAISGAGATGGYNEQFF
TGTGCCATCAGTGGAGCGGGAGCAACTGGGGGTTACAATGAGCAGTTCTTC
>many|TRBJ1-5|TRBV6-1|.
CASTDSGSPQHF
TGTGCCAGCACCGACTCAGGGTCGCCCCAGCATTTT
>many|TRBJ2-1|TRBV6-2/TRBV6-3|.
CASSYSLQGGEFF
TGTGCCAGCAGTTACTCGCTGCAGGGGGGAGAGTTCTTC
>many|TRBJ2-2|TRBV28|.
CASREGRGELFF
TGTGCCAGCAGGGAGGGTAGAGGGGAGCTGTTTTTT
>many|TRBJ2-3|TRBV7-9|.
CASSPGVDRRDTQYF
TGTGCCAGCAGCCCAGGAGTGGATCGAAGGGATACGCAGTATTTT
>many|TRBJ2-1|TRBV11-1|.
CASSLGASRYNEQFF
TGTGCCAGCAGCTTGGGGGCTAGCCGCTACAATGAGCAGTTCTTC
>once|TRBJ2-5|TRBV2|.
CASSGRDANVETQYF
TGTGCCAGCAGCGGCCGGGACGCCAACGTAGAGACCCAGTACTTC